The text below deals with one T cell receptor beta chain. This record belongs to a study of blood T cell repertoires in COVID-19. Across the whole study: Donors in the United States, Italy and Spain gave samples during acute or convalescent COVID-19. T cells, B-cell-depleted T cells, or PBMCs supplied cDNA or gDNA.

In the original workflow: Amplified reference gene primers provided the basis for estimating nucleated cell counts. TCRdb's copy holds only in-frame clones and misses some; the assay was immunoSEQ multiplex PCR. That table furnishes V, J and clone size, whereas the DNA furnished D and trimming. In the table there are about 160,000 clones, just under 95% of which are singletons. The V gene end was trimmed by 3 bases and the J gene end by 1 base; junction bases not matched to a gene: 3. The CDR3 spans 14 residues. CDR1 and CDR2 from the germline V gene are KGHSH and LQKENI. The sample was peripheral blood. The receptor's source is a woman between 45 and 65 years old with acute or convalescent COVID-19. The chain employs TRBV18 and TRBJ2-7, with 7 bases lining up with TRBD1. The CDR3 sequence: CASSPGTESYEQYF. In DNA, the CDR3 is TGTGCCAGCTCACCCGGGACAGAGTCCTACGAGCAGTACTTC. The full variable domain, completed using reference TRBV18 and TRBJ2-7, is NAGVMQNPRHLVRRRGQEARLRCSPMKGHSHVYWYRQLPEEGLKFMVYLQKENIIDESGMPKERFSAEFPKEGPSILRIQQVVRGDSAAYFCASSPGTESYEQYFGPGTRLTVT.